The 16 T cell receptor beta chains listed next were all sequenced from one sample in a study of response to subunit inactivated influenza vaccine. TCRdb ran MiXCR on the RT-PCR reads and lists one entry per CDR3 protein. The data show roughly 500,000 distinct CDR3 sequences, 16% seen once. The specimen comprised CD4+ T cells sorted from PBMCs, sampled 23 months after vaccination. The origin of the receptors is a man aged 50-75 years who received an inactivated influenza vaccine.

This clonotype was recorded a few times. The rearrangement joins TRBV13 to TRBJ2-7, with D perhaps TRBD2 (6 bases). Looked up from germline, CDR1 is PRHDT and CDR2 is FYEKMQ (reference sequence). This CDR3 is built from 16 residues. The V end lost 0 bases, the J end lost 1 base, and 13 bases lay between the germline ends. Here the CDR3 reads CASSLGGRGLSYEQYF. The CDR3 DNA reads TGTGCCAGCAGCTTAGGCGGTAGGGGACTTTCCTACGAGCAGTACTTC.

There are a few counts of this clonotype. The chain employs TRBV3-1 and TRBJ2-1, with TRBD2 matching 8 bases. The CDR3 is made up of 16 amino acids. Germline CDR1 is LGHDT and CDR2 is YNNKEL (reference sequence). Trimming cost V 4 bases and J 5 bases; bases outside gene matches: 10. Here the CDR3 DNA reads TGTGCCAGCAGCCCGATTCCAGCGGGGGCCCACAATGAGCAGTTCTTC. Translated: CASSPIPAGAHNEQFF.

A few counts support this clonotype. The rearrangement uses TRBV12-3 or TRBV12-4 and TRBJ1-5, with D maybe TRBD1 (6 bases). The CDR3 consists of 14 residues. The V end was cut by 8 bases, the J end by 4 bases, with 15 bases between. Here the CDR3 DNA reads TGTGCCAGCCTTCAGGGGTCCCTTAATCAGCCCCAGCATTTT. It translates to CASLQGSLNQPQHF.

This clonotype turned up a few times. V usage is TRBV2 and J usage is TRBJ2-1; 9 bases match TRBD1. The CDR3 consists of 12 residues. Germline V gene lookup returns CDR1 SNHLY and CDR2 FYNNEI. The trim removed 10 bases at V and 9 bases at J, leaving 7 bases unmatched. In DNA form, the CDR3 reads TGTGCCACCCGGACAGGGGTGGGTGAGCAGTTCTTC. This translates into CATRTGVGEQFF.

Turning to this clonotype: A single base separates this from a much larger clone, so it may be a read error. The chain couples TRBV27 to TRBJ1-1; perhaps TRBD1 as D (6 bases). The CDR3 length is 15 residues. The germline CDR1 and CDR2 sequences are MNHEY and SMNVEV (reference sequence). V lost 5 bases and J 1 base, leaving 14 bases between the germline ends. CDR3 protein: CASSVRAQGNTEAFF. DNA for the CDR3: TGTGCCAGCAGTGTACGGGCACAGGGGAACACTGAAGCTTTCTTT.

This chain joins TRBV5-1 and TRBJ2-7; TRBD1 agrees at 7 bases. CDR3 length: 13 amino acids. The V segment lost 4 bases and the J segment 3 bases; nucleotides outside the gene matches: 4. CDR1 and CDR2 (germline): SGHRS, YFSETQ. CDR3 amino acids: CASSQTGDYEQYF. DNA for the CDR3: TGCGCCAGCAGCCAAACAGGGGACTACGAGCAGTACTTC.

The rearrangement links TRBV3-1 to TRBJ1-2; 10 bases fit TRBD1. Trimming at V came to 4 bases and at J to 8 bases, leaving 13 bases not matched to a gene. The CDR3 has 16 amino acids. Germline assignment: CDR1 LGHDT and CDR2 YNNKEL (reference sequence). CDR3 bases: TGTGCCAGCAGCCTAAGTTCGTTGGGACAGGGGTTCGGCTACACCTTC. As protein: CASSLSSLGQGFGYTF.

This clonotype was counted at least ten times. The chain joins TRBV5-4 to TRBJ2-1; TRBD2 matches 7 bases. J was trimmed by 8 bases and V by 1 base; bases with no gene match: 9. The length of the CDR3 is 15 residues. Germline CDR1 is SGHNT and CDR2 is YYREEE (reference sequence). CDR3 protein: CASSLNSGIAHEQFF. DNA of the CDR3: TGTGCCAGCAGCTTGAACAGCGGGATCGCCCATGAGCAGTTCTTC.

The genes are TRBV24-1 and TRBJ1-2; D call uncertain. Trimming stripped 0 bases from V and 5 bases from J, with 6 bases between. Germline values: CDR1 KGHDR, CDR2 SFDVKD. The CDR3 is made up of 13 amino acids. DNA of the CDR3: TGTGCCACCAGTGATTTGCTCGGTTATGGCTACACCTTC. Its protein product is CATSDLLGYGYTF.

Many counts were recorded for this clonotype. The CDR3, as DNA: TGCAGTGCTAGTACCCCTGGTCGTAGGACAACTAATGAAAAACTGTTTTTT. Translated, it gives CSASTPGRRTTNEKLFF. The gene calls are TRBV20-1 and TRBJ1-4; D not certain. CDR3 length: 17 amino acids. The V end was cut by 3 bases, the J end by 0 bases, with 17 bases between. Germline V gene lookup returns CDR1 DFQATT and CDR2 SNEGSKA (reference sequence).

This clonotype was recorded a few times. The chain joins TRBV14 to TRBJ2-1; D may match TRBD1 or TRBD2 (5 bases each). V lost 1 base to trimming and J lost 2 bases, with 12 bases between them. CDR3 size: 16 residues. Germline V lookup: CDR1 SGHDN, CDR2 FVKESK. This chain's CDR3 is CASSQGFGATYNEQFF. The CDR3 DNA sequence: TGTGCCAGCAGCCAAGGATTCGGGGCCACCTACAATGAGCAGTTCTTC.

This clonotype was seen repeatedly, ten times or more. This chain joins TRBV4-2 and TRBJ1-4, with 9 bases lining up with TRBD1. This CDR3 region has 15 residues. Looked up from germline, CDR1 is LGHNA and CDR2 is YNFKEQ. V lost 4 bases and J lost 6; bases outside the gene matches: 6. The CDR3, as DNA: TGTGCCAGCAGCCCCCGGACAGGGGTGGATGAAAAACTGTTTTTT. It codes for CASSPRTGVDEKLFF.

This clonotype was found a few times. The J gene is TRBJ1-6, the V gene TRBV6-5; TRBD1 aligns across 9 bases. V trimming: 4 bases; J trimming: 8 bases; junction bases outside the gene matches: 3. Germline CDR1 and CDR2: MNHEY and SVGAGI. The CDR3 contains 14 residues. The CDR3, as DNA: TGTGCCAGCAGTTGGGACAGGGAGTATTCACCCCTCCACTTT. It encodes CASSWDREYSPLHF.

The table lists this clonotype with a few counts. The chain combines TRBV5-1 with TRBJ2-1; possible D gene TRBD1, 5 bases. The V end lost 2 bases, the J end lost 2 bases, and 8 bases lay between the germline ends. CDR3 length: 14 amino acids. Germline CDR1 SGHRS, CDR2 YFSETQ. The CDR3 protein is CASSLQETYNEQFF. Here the CDR3 DNA reads TGCGCCAGCAGCTTACAGGAGACCTACAATGAGCAGTTCTTC.

This clonotype was observed many times. The chain employs TRBV12-3 or TRBV12-4 and TRBJ1-3; 9 nucleotides match TRBD1. The CDR3 covers 15 residues. J lost 3 bases, V lost 4 bases, and 4 bases had no gene match. The CDR3 loop reads CASSSRTGDGNTIYF. CDR3 DNA: TGTGCCAGCAGTTCTCGGACAGGGGATGGAAACACCATATATTTT.

The rearrangement joins TRBV19 to TRBJ1-1; D uncertain. The V end lost 10 bases, the J end lost 0 bases, and 9 bases lay between the germline ends. Germline CDR1 reads LNHDA; CDR2 reads SQIVND (reference sequence). The CDR3 totals 12 residues. The CDR3, as DNA: TGTGCCACAGGAGAATTGAACACTGAAGCTTTCTTT. It specifies CATGELNTEAFF.